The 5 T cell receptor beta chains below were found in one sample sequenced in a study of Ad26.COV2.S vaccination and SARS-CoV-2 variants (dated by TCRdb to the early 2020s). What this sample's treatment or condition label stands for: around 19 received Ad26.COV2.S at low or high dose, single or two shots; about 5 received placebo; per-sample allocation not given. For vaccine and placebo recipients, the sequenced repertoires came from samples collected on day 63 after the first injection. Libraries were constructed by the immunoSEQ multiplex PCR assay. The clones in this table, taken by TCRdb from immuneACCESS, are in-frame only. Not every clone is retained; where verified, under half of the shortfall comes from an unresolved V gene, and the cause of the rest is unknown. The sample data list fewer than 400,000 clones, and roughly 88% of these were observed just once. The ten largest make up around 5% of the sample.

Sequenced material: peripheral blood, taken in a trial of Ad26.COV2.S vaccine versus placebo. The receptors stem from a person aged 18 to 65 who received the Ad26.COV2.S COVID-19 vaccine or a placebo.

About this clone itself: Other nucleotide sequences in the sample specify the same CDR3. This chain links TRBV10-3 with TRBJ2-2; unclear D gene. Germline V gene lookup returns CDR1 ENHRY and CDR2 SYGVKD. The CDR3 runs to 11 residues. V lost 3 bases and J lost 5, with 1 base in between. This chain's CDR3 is CAISDTGELFF. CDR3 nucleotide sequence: TGTGCCATCAGTGATACCGGGGAGCTGTTTTTT.

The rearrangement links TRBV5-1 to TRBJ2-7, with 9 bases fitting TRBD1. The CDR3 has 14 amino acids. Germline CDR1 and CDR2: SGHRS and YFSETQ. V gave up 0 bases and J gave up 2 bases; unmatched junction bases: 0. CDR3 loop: CASSLGTGAYEQYF. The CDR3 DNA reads TGCGCCAGCAGCTTGGGGACAGGGGCCTACGAGCAGTACTTC.

CDR3 nucleotide sequence: TGTGCCAGCAGCTCACGGTATAGCGGGATCTCCTACAATGAGCAGTTCTTC. It is translated as CASSSRYSGISYNEQFF. J is TRBJ2-1 and V is TRBV13; 8 positions agree with TRBD2. The CDR3 length is 17 residues. Germline assignment: CDR1 PRHDT and CDR2 FYEKMQ (reference sequence). Trimming took 4 bases from V and 0 from J; bases not matched to a gene: 8.

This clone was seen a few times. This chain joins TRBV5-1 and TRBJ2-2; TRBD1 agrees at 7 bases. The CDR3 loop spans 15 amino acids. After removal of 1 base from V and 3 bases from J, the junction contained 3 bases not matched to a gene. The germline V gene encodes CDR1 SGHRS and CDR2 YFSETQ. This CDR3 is CASSLRQGDTGELFF. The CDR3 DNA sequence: TGCGCCAGCAGCTTGAGGCAGGGGGACACCGGGGAGCTGTTTTTT.

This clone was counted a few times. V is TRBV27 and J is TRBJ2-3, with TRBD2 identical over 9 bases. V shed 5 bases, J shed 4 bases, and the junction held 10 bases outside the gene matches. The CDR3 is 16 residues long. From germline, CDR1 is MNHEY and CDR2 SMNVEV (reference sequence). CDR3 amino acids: CASSAPAGGISDTQYF. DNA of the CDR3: TGTGCCAGCAGTGCGCCGGCGGGGGGGATATCAGATACGCAGTATTTT.